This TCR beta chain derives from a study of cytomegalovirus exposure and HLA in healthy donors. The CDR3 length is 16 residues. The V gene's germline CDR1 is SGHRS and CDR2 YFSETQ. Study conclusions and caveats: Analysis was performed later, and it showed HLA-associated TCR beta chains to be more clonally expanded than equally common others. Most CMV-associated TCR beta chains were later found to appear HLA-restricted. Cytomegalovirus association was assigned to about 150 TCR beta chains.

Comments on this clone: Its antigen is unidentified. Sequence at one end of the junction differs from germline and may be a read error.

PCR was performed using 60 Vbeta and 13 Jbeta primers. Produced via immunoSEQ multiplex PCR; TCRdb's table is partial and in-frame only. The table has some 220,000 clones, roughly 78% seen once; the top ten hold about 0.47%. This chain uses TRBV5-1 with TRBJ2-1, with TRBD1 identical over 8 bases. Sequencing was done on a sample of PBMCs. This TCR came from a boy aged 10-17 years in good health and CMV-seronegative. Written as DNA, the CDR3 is TGCGCCAGCAGCTTGTCACCAGGGGGCTCGTACAATGAGCAGCTCTTC. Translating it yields CASSLSPGGSYNEQLF.